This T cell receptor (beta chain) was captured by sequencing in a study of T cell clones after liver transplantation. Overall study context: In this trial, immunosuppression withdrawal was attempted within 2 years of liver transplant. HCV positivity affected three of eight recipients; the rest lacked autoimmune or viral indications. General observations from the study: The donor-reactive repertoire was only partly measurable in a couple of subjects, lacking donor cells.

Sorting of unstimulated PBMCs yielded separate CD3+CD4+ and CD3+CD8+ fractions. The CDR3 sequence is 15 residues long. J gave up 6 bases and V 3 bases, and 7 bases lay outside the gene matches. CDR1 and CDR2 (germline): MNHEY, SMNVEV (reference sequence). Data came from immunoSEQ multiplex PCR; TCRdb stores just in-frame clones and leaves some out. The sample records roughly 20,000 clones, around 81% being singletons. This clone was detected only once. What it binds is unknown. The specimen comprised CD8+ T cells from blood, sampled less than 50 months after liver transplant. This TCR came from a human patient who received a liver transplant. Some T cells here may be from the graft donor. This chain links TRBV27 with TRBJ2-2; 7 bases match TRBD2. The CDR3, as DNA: TGTGCCAGCAGTTTGGGGGGGGGAGAGGCCGGGGAGCTGTTTTTT. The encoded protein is CASSLGGGEAGELFF.